This T cell receptor (beta chain) derives from a study of blood T cell repertoires in COVID-19. Study-wide context: The United States, Italy and Spain supplied acute and convalescent COVID-19 samples. The analysed material was cDNA or gDNA that came from T cells, B-cell-depleted T cells, or PBMCs.

Enrolled through a virtual design, the participants were between 18 and 89 years of age and came from some 25 US areas. Donors were grouped by their self-reported clinical history. This CDR3 region has 14 residues. Germline values: CDR1 MNHEY, CDR2 SVGAGI. V dropped 6 bases and J dropped 6; count of bases not matched to a gene: 6. TCRdb's table, derived via immunoSEQ multiplex PCR, lists solely in-frame clones and lacks some. The data hold approximately 220,000 clones, with 87% observed a single time. The chain is built from TRBV6-5 and TRBJ2-2, with 8 bases matching TRBD2. This TCR came from a woman under 40 with acute COVID-19. Sequencing was performed on PBMCs or T cells enriched from blood (not recorded which). CDR3 DNA sequence: TGTGCCAGCAGGATCGGGGGGGCTGCCGGGGAGCTGTTTTTT. This translates into CASRIGGAAGELFF.